Below are 5 T cell receptor beta chains sequenced from a single sample in a study of blood T cell repertoires in COVID-19. Clones were read by immunoSEQ multiplex PCR, and TCRdb kept only the in-frame ones, dropping some. The sample has some 100,000 clones; about nine tenths are singletons. The source material was peripheral blood. These receptor sequences come from a man in his fifties with acute or convalescent COVID-19.

In this sample, this clone turned up once. The chain combines TRBV29-1 with TRBJ1-2; 10 bases fit TRBD1. Germline CDR1 is SQVTM and CDR2 is ANQGSEA. The length of the CDR3 is 12 residues. With 5 bases clipped from V and 7 bases from J, the junction kept 4 bases outside the gene matches. The CDR3 DNA reads TGCAGCGTTACGGGACAGGGGTTTGGCTACACCTTC. The encoded protein is CSVTGQGFGYTF.

This sequence joins TRBV27 and TRBJ2-7; D is perhaps TRBD2 (7 bases). Germline assignment: CDR1 MNHEY and CDR2 SMNVEV (reference sequence). V was cut by 6 bases and J by 3 bases, with 18 bases left in between. CDR3 length: 15 residues. This CDR3 reads CASSPVGGAGYEQYF. CDR3 coding DNA: TGTGCCAGCAGCCCAGTGGGGGGGGCAGGCTACGAGCAGTACTTC.

The V gene is TRBV18, the J gene TRBJ2-1; TRBD2 aligns across 9 bases. CDR1 KGHSH and CDR2 LQKENI come from the germline V gene. The CDR3 consists of 12 residues. V was clipped by 6 bases and J by 12 bases; unmatched bases: 6. The CDR3 region is CASSPETSGQFF. In DNA form, the CDR3 reads TGTGCCAGCTCCCCCGAGACTAGCGGGCAGTTCTTC.

This clone is a singleton in its sample. This chain links TRBV20-1 with TRBJ2-2; TRBD1 is a possible D gene (5 bases). This CDR3 is built from 16 residues. Between the trimmed V and J ends, which lost 3 bases and 3 bases, there was a span of 17 bases. Germline values: CDR1 DFQATT, CDR2 SNEGSKA (reference sequence). The CDR3 nucleotides read TGCAGTGCTAGTAAGAGTATGACAGAGCACACCGGGGAGCTGTTTTTT. Protein sequence: CSASKSMTEHTGELFF.

The J gene is TRBJ2-1, the V gene TRBV4-1; TRBD2 matches 11 bases. J gave up 4 bases and V 4 bases, and 6 bases lay outside the gene matches. The germline V gene has CDR1 MGHRA and CDR2 YSYEKL. This CDR3 has 16 residues. For the CDR3, the DNA is TGCGCCAGCAGCCCCTGGACTAGCGGGCTATACAATGAGCAGTTCTTC. This gives the protein CASSPWTSGLYNEQFF.